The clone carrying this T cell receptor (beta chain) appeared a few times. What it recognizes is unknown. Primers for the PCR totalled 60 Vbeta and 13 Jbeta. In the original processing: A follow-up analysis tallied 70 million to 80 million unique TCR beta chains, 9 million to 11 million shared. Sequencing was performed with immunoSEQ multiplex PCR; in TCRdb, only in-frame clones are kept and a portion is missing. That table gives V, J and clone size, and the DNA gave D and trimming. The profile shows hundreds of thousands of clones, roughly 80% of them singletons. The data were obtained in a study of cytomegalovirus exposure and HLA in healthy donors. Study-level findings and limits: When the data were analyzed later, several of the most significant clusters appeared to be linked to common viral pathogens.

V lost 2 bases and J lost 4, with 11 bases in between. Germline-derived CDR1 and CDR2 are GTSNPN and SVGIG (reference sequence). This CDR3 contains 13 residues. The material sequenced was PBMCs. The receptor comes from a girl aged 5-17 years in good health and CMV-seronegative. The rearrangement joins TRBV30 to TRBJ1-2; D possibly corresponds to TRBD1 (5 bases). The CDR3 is CAWSKRGIYGYTF. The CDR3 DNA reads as TGTGCCTGGAGTAAACGGGGGATCTATGGCTACACCTTC.